Shown below are 29 T cell receptor beta chains from a single sample sequenced in a study of blood T cell repertoires in COVID-19. The data were produced by immunoSEQ multiplex PCR, yet TCRdb's version contains in-frame clones alone and is incomplete. The sample yields 350,000 or so clones, almost 90% seen once. The specimen sequenced was PBMCs or T cells enriched from blood (not recorded which). The receptor set was obtained from a woman aged 25 to 39 who had been exposed to COVID-19.

CDR3 in DNA: TGTGCCAGTAGTATCCACAGCGGGAGTTTTGGTAACGAGCAGTACTTC. Protein sequence: CASSIHSGSFGNEQYF. This chain links TRBV19 with TRBJ2-7; 8 nucleotides match TRBD2. Germline CDR1 and CDR2: LNHDA and SQIVND (reference sequence). The CDR3 runs 16 residues. V shed 3 bases and J 5 bases; nucleotides not matched to a gene: 12.

The chain is built from TRBV5-1 and TRBJ1-1; D remains unclear. The CDR3 runs 14 residues. The germline V gene encodes CDR1 SGHRS and CDR2 YFSETQ. V dropped 0 bases and J dropped 4 bases, with 10 bases sitting between them. Written as DNA, the CDR3 is TGCGCCAGCAGCTTGGGAGGGAGTGGCACTGAAGCTTTCTTT. Translation: CASSLGGSGTEAFF. Together with reference TRBV5-1 and TRBJ1-1, the CDR3 gives the full variable domain: KAGVTQTPRYLIKTRGQQVTLSCSPISGHRSVSWYQQTPGQGLQFLFEYFSETQRNKGNFPGRFSGRQFSNSRSEMNVSTLELGDSALYLCASSLGGSGTEAFFGQGTRLTVV.

The chain recombines TRBV5-1 with TRBJ2-5, with a weak D call TRBD1 (6 bases). The ends were cut back, 0 bases at V and 2 bases at J, with 11 bases in the middle. There are 15 residues in the CDR3. CDR1 SGHRS and CDR2 YFSETQ come from the germline V gene. The CDR3 coding sequence is TGCGCCAGCAGCTTGGTCGGGACATCACAAGAGACCCAGTACTTC. It specifies CASSLVGTSQETQYF.

J is TRBJ1-6 and V is TRBV12-5; TRBD1 matches 8 bases. The CDR3 runs 14 residues. Germline CDR1 LGHNT, CDR2 FRNRAP. V gave up 6 bases and J gave up 7 bases; unmatched junction bases: 5. CDR3 loop: CASGPTGENSPLHF. The CDR3 region has the DNA TGTGCTAGTGGCCCGACAGGGGAAAATTCACCCCTCCACTTT.

This clone has only one observation. The chain carries TRBV27 and TRBJ2-2, with 11 bases identical to TRBD2. With 6 bases clipped from V and 4 bases from J, the junction kept 7 bases outside the gene matches. This CDR3 spans 16 amino acids. Germline V gene data show CDR1 as MNHEY and CDR2 as SMNVEV (reference sequence). The CDR3 loop reads CASRTPGLAATGELFF. The CDR3 nucleotides are TGTGCCAGCAGAACGCCGGGACTAGCGGCCACCGGGGAGCTGTTTTTT.

The rearrangement uses TRBV4-1 and TRBJ2-2; unclear D gene. Trimming took off 1 base at V and 6 bases at J, with 15 bases between the two ends. CDR3 length: 16 amino acids. CDR1 is MGHRA and CDR2 is YSYEKL in the germline V gene. The CDR3 spells CASSQATTMQAGELFF. The CDR3 DNA reads as TGCGCCAGCAGCCAAGCCACGACAATGCAGGCCGGGGAGCTGTTTTTT.

This chain connects TRBV28 to TRBJ2-2; no clear D. Trimming stripped 5 bases from V and 6 bases from J, with 13 bases between. The germline CDR1 and CDR2 sequences are MDHEN and SYDVKM. There are 14 residues in the CDR3. CDR3 sequence reads: CASSPRSFPGELFF. The DNA for the CDR3 is TGTGCCAGCAGTCCCCGGAGTTTCCCCGGGGAGCTGTTTTTT.

V usage is TRBV29-1 and J usage is TRBJ2-5, with D maybe TRBD2 (6 bases). The CDR3 extends over 17 amino acids. Germline V gives CDR1 SQVTM, CDR2 ANQGSEA. V was cut by 3 bases and J by 2 bases, with 22 bases left in between. CDR3 protein: CSVEGYGRAGDQETQYF. CDR3 nucleotides: TGCAGCGTTGAGGGCTACGGGAGAGCCGGAGATCAAGAGACCCAGTACTTC. Variable domain in full (rest from reference TRBV29-1 and TRBJ2-5): SAVISQKPSRDICQRGTSLTIQCQVDSQVTMMFWYRQQPGQSLTLIATANQGSEATYESGFVIDKFPISRPNLTFSTLTVSNMSPEDSSIYLCSVEGYGRAGDQETQYFGPGTRLLVL.

The chain combines TRBV14 with TRBJ1-2; D is unclear. Trimming shortened V by 2 bases and J by 2 bases, and 15 bases separated the two germline ends. The germline V gene encodes CDR1 SGHDN and CDR2 FVKESK. This CDR3 has 16 amino acids. CDR3 in amino acids: CASSQPSPGTNYGYTF. The CDR3, as DNA: TGTGCCAGCAGCCAACCCTCTCCAGGCACCAACTATGGCTACACCTTC.

This sequence joins TRBV21-1 and TRBJ2-5; no DNA check was done on the table's D call, TRBD2. TRBV21-1 is annotated as a pseudogene. This CDR3 region has 15 residues. This chain's CDR3 is CASSSTGTRGETQYF. The CDR3 DNA reads as TGTGCCAGCAGCTCTACCGGGACTAGGGGAGAGACCCAGTACTTC.

The chain couples TRBV18 to TRBJ1-2, with D unresolved. This CDR3 region has 13 residues. Germline V CDR1 and CDR2: KGHSH, LQKENI. V was clipped by 0 bases and J by 4 bases, with 6 bases between them. CDR3 nucleotide sequence: TGTGCCAGCTCACCACCATCCTCCTATGGCTACACCTTC. Encoded protein: CASSPPSSYGYTF.

This rearrangement joins TRBV7-9 to TRBJ2-1; D unclear. The CDR3 sequence is 13 residues long. The ends were cut back, 5 bases at V and 5 bases at J, with 10 bases in the middle. Per germline, CDR1 SEHNR and CDR2 FQNEAQ (reference sequence). The CDR3 loop reads CASSVRPNNEQFF. CDR3 in DNA: TGTGCCAGCAGCGTCCGCCCTAACAATGAGCAGTTCTTC.

V is TRBV9 and J is TRBJ2-1; 9 nucleotides line up with TRBD2. The CDR3 is 17 amino acids. V shed 4 bases and J 0 bases; nucleotides not matched to a gene: 8. Germline V gene data show CDR1 as SGDLS and CDR2 as YYNGEE. CDR3 loop: CASSPPTSGSSYNEQFF. The DNA of the CDR3 is TGTGCCAGCAGCCCTCCGACTAGCGGAAGCTCCTACAATGAGCAGTTCTTC.

The chain couples TRBV28 to TRBJ2-5, with TRBD2 matching over 12 bases. The CDR3 length is 15 residues. Germline lookup yields CDR1 MDHEN and CDR2 SYDVKM. Losses at the gene ends were 3 bases for V and 6 bases for J; bases not matched to a gene: 5. The CDR3 sequence is CASSFLAGGRQTQYF. CDR3 in DNA: TGTGCCAGCAGTTTCCTAGCGGGAGGGCGACAGACCCAGTACTTC.

The rearrangement joins TRBV11-2 to TRBJ2-7; 11 bases are shared with TRBD2. V shed 9 bases, J shed 1 base, and the junction held 14 bases outside the gene matches. The CDR3 is made up of 17 amino acids. Looked up from germline, CDR1 is SGHAT and CDR2 is FQNNGV. The CDR3, as DNA: TGTGCCAGTACAGGGACTCGGGGGACTAGCGGTTCCTACGAGCAGTACTTC. Translating gives CASTGTRGTSGSYEQYF.

The rearrangement links TRBV19 to TRBJ2-3, with 11 bases aligning to TRBD2. The germline CDR1 and CDR2 sequences are LNHDA and SQIVND (reference sequence). With 5 bases clipped from V and 6 bases from J, the junction kept 7 bases outside the gene matches. This CDR3 region has 15 residues. The CDR3: CASSRLAGSSDTQYF. As DNA, the CDR3 is TGTGCCAGTAGTCGACTAGCGGGATCTTCGGATACGCAGTATTTT.

The gene calls are TRBV5-1 and TRBJ1-2; D is perhaps TRBD1 (6 bases). Between the trimmed V and J ends, which lost 1 base and 6 bases, there was a span of 19 bases. CDR1 is SGHRS and CDR2 is YFSETQ in the germline V gene. There are 16 residues in the CDR3. In DNA form, the CDR3 reads TGCGCCAGCAGCTTGTCGTCCGGGGGGCGCGTCGATGGCTACACCTTC. Amino acid sequence: CASSLSSGGRVDGYTF.

The chain combines TRBV27 with TRBJ2-1, with 10 bases identical to TRBD2. Germline V gives CDR1 MNHEY, CDR2 SMNVEV (reference sequence). V gave up 4 bases and J gave up 7 bases; unmatched junction bases: 1. The CDR3 consists of 13 residues. The CDR3 is CASSSLAGNEQFF. The CDR3 DNA reads TGTGCCAGCAGTTCACTAGCGGGGAATGAGCAGTTCTTC.

The V gene is TRBV10-3, the J gene TRBJ2-4; D possibly corresponds to TRBD2 (7 bases). Trimming took 5 bases from V and 8 from J, leaving 22 bases between them. Germline CDR1 and CDR2: ENHRY and SYGVKD. This CDR3 region has 16 residues. CDR3 region: CAISTGRGGIEDIQYF. The CDR3 bases are TGTGCCATCAGTACAGGGAGGGGGGGGATTGAGGACATTCAGTACTTC.

The chain is built from TRBV28 and TRBJ1-5; no clear D. CDR1 is MDHEN and CDR2 is SYDVKM in the germline V gene. The ends were cut back, 1 base at V and 0 bases at J, with 10 bases in the middle. This CDR3 contains 16 residues. The DNA of the CDR3 is TGTGCCAGCAGTTTATCGAGGTCAAATAGCAATCAGCCCCAGCATTTT. Translated, it gives CASSLSRSNSNQPQHF.

The chain employs TRBV7-3 and TRBJ2-1; possible D gene TRBD1, 7 bases. Germline loops: CDR1 SGHTA, CDR2 FQGTGA. Trimming left V 4 bases short and J 8 bases short, with 18 bases between. The CDR3 is 15 amino acids. The CDR3 protein is CASSSRQGGFYEQFF. The CDR3 DNA is TGTGCCAGCAGCTCCAGACAGGGAGGTTTTTATGAGCAGTTCTTC.

This clone was recorded once. This chain connects TRBV5-1 to TRBJ1-5; TRBD1 aligns across 10 bases. Trimming at V came to 4 bases and at J to 3 bases, leaving 4 bases not matched to a gene. CDR3 size: 15 residues. CDR1 is SGHRS and CDR2 is YFSETQ in the germline V gene. Written as DNA, the CDR3 is TGCGCCAGCAGCGAGACAGGGGGCTCCAATCAGCCCCAGCATTTT. Protein: CASSETGGSNQPQHF.

This chain joins TRBV2 and TRBJ2-4; 10 bases map to TRBD1. Germline CDR1 reads SNHLY; CDR2 reads FYNNEI. This CDR3 has 15 residues. V lost 5 bases, J lost 6 bases, and 7 bases stayed unmatched. In DNA form, the CDR3 reads TGTGCCAGCAGTTTGAGACAGGGGGCGAGAAACATTCAGTACTTC. Its translation is CASSLRQGARNIQYF.

This chain connects TRBV29-1 to TRBJ1-3, with no clear D. The CDR3 sequence is 12 residues long. V was shortened by 6 bases and J by 0 bases, with 6 bases between the two germline ends. Germline CDR1 SQVTM, CDR2 ANQGSEA. The CDR3 loop reads CSVRSSGNTIYF. CDR3 bases: TGCAGCGTCCGGAGCTCTGGAAACACCATATATTTT.

The rearrangement uses TRBV28 and TRBJ1-1; 7 bases map to TRBD1. V gave up 5 bases and J gave up 10 bases; unmatched junction bases: 16. This CDR3 region has 15 residues. CDR1 is MDHEN, CDR2 SYDVKM, per germline. The CDR3 bases are TGTGCCAGCAGTCAAACTCCACGACAGGGAGAAGGAGCTTTCTTT. Its translation is CASSQTPRQGEGAFF.

V gene TRBV7-4 combines with J gene TRBJ2-7; D perhaps matches TRBD1 (6 bases). The CDR3 is 12 residues long. From germline, CDR1 is SGHVT and CDR2 SQSDAQ. V was shortened by 3 bases and J by 12 bases, with 15 bases between the two germline ends. The CDR3, as DNA: TGTGCCAGCAGCTTCCTTCCGGGACAAGGGTACTTC. Protein: CASSFLPGQGYF.

The chain recombines TRBV7-8 with TRBJ2-1; 10 bases align to TRBD2. V was pared by 1 base and J by 8 bases, with 8 bases of the junction left unmatched. Germline-derived CDR1 and CDR2 are SGHVS and FQNEAQ. This CDR3 has 16 amino acids. As DNA, the CDR3 is TGTGCCAGCAGCTTAGTTCGGCTAGCGGGAGACGATGAGCAGTTCTTC. This codes for CASSLVRLAGDDEQFF.

The CDR3 region is CATSPQRVGQGPDTQYF. CDR3 nucleotide sequence: TGTGCCACCAGCCCCCAGAGAGTGGGACAGGGGCCAGATACGCAGTATTTT. V usage is TRBV15 and J usage is TRBJ2-3, with 10 bases lining up with TRBD1. CDR1 is LNHNV, CDR2 YYDKDF, per germline (reference sequence). This CDR3 contains 17 residues. V lost 5 bases, J lost 4 bases, and 12 bases stayed unmatched. The complete variable domain, with remaining parts taken from reference TRBV15 and TRBJ2-3, reads DAMVIQNPRYQVTQFGKPVTLSCSQTLNHNVMYWYQQKSSQAPKLLFHYYDKDFNNEADTPDNFQSRRPNTSFCFLDIRSPGLGDTAMYLCATSPQRVGQGPDTQYFGPGTRLTVL.

The CDR3 DNA reads as TGTGCCAGCAGCCAACCCAGGGGGCGCGAGAACACTGAAGCTTTCTTT. Amino acid sequence: CASSQPRGRENTEAFF. The gene calls are TRBV7-8 and TRBJ1-1; TRBD1 agrees at 8 bases. This CDR3 contains 16 residues. Germline V gene data show CDR1 as SGHVS and CDR2 as FQNEAQ. V shed 5 bases, J shed 1 base, and the junction held 9 bases outside the gene matches.